The clone carrying this T cell receptor (beta chain) was seen once. The data derive from a study of Ad26.COV2.S vaccination and SARS-CoV-2 variants. The treatment is: approximately 18 received Ad26.COV2.S at low or high dose, single or two shots; about 5 received placebo; per-sample allocation not given. The investigators took samples on day 63 after the first vaccine or placebo injection. Clones were read by immunoSEQ multiplex PCR, and TCRdb kept only the in-frame ones, dropping some. The sample has around 450,000 clones, about 93% seen once. The CDR3 consists of 14 residues. From germline, CDR1 is MNHEY and CDR2 SVGAGI. The V gene lost 4 bases and the J gene lost 5 bases, with 15 bases spanning the gap.

This receptor was taken from a person aged 18-60 years who received the Ad26.COV2.S COVID-19 vaccine or a placebo. The sequencing used peripheral blood, collected in a trial of Ad26.COV2.S vaccine versus placebo. The chain links TRBV6-5 to TRBJ2-7; perhaps TRBD1 as D (5 bases). CDR3 region: CASSLTAPRDEQYF. The DNA for the CDR3 is TGTGCCAGCAGTTTGACAGCCCCTAGGGACGAGCAGTACTTC.